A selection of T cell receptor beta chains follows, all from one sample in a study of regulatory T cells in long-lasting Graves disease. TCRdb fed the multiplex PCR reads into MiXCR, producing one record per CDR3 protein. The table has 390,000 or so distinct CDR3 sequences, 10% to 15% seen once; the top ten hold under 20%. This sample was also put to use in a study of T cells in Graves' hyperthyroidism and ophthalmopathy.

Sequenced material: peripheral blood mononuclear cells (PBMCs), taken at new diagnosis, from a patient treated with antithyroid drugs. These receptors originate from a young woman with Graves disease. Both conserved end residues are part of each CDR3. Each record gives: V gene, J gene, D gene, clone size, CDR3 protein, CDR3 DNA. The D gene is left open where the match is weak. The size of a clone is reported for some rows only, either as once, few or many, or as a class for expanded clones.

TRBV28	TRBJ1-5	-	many	CASSLYRIGSNQPQHF	TGTGCCAGCAGTTTATACAGGATTGGCAGCAATCAGCCCCAGCATTTT
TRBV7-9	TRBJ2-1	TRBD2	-	CASSRTSGGARNEQFF	TGTGCCAGCAGTCGGACTAGCGGGGGGGCCAGGAATGAGCAGTTCTTC
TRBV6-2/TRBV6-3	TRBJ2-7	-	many	CASSSGTPGEQYF	TGTGCCAGCAGTTCCGGGACCCCAGGCGAGCAGTACTTC
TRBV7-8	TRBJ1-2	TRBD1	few	CASSLVGQGGTYGYTF	TGTGCCAGCAGCTTAGTCGGACAGGGAGGGACCTATGGCTACACCTTC
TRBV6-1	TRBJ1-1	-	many	CASLDRLGVNTEAFF	TGTGCCAGCCTGGACAGACTGGGAGTGAACACTGAAGCTTTCTTT
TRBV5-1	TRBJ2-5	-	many	CASSSPHVRRTQYF	TGTGCCAGCAGCTCCCCCCATGTACGGCGGACCCAGTACTTC
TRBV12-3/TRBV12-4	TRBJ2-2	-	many	CASSFRTGRVPGELFF	TGTGCCAGCAGTTTCCGGACAGGGAGGGTACCCGGGGAGCTGTTTTTT
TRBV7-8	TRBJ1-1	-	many	CASSLPGPETEAFF	TGTGCCAGCAGCTTACCGGGACCGGAGACTGAAGCTTTCTTT
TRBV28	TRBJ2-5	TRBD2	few	CASSHGLAGARQETQYF	TGTGCCAGCAGCCACGGACTAGCGGGGGCCCGGCAAGAGACCCAGTACTTC
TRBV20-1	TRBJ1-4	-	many	CSARDPRAEKLFF	TGCAGTGCTAGAGATCCCAGAGCAGAAAAACTGTTTTTT
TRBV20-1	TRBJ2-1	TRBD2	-	CSARERGGIRNEQFF	TGCAGTGCTAGAGAGAGGGGAGGGATAAGGAATGAGCAGTTCTTC